The 15 T cell receptor beta chains listed next were all sequenced from one sample in a study of shared clonotypes between healthy human individuals. Sequencing used immunoSEQ multiplex PCR; TCRdb keeps in-frame clones, though not all of them. The repertoire holds roughly 2.5 million clones, with around 94% as singletons. The specimen was naive CD4+ T cells sorted from blood. Subset here: CD45RA+ positively selected. The receptors were sampled from a man between 18 and 35 years old in good health.

The rearrangement links TRBV19 to TRBJ2-1; 9 nucleotides agree with TRBD1. This CDR3 is 15 amino acids long. The germline CDR1 and CDR2 sequences are LNHDA and SQIVND (reference sequence). The junction had 5 bases not matched to a gene; V was cut back by 5 bases and J by 3 bases. The CDR3: CASSFPGQGYNEQFF. The CDR3 nucleotides read TGTGCCAGTAGTTTCCCGGGACAGGGCTACAATGAGCAGTTCTTC. The full variable domain, in which reference TRBV19 and TRBJ2-1 provide the parts outside the CDR3, is DGGITQSPKYLFRKEGQNVTLSCEQNLNHDAMYWYRQDPGQGLRLIYYSQIVNDFQKGDIAEGYSVSREKKESFPLTVTSAQKNPTAFYLCASSFPGQGYNEQFFGPGTRLTVL.

The V call is TRBV6-1, the J call TRBJ1-5, with TRBD1 matching over 11 bases. From germline, CDR1 is MNHNS and CDR2 SASEGT. This CDR3 comprises 16 residues. The J segment lost 6 bases and the V segment lost 3 bases, leaving 7 bases of the junction unmatched. For the CDR3, the DNA is TGTGCCAGCAGTGACCAAGGGACAGGGGGAGGTCAGCCCCAGCATTTT. The encoded protein is CASSDQGTGGGQPQHF.

This clone is a singleton in its sample. The chain recombines TRBV18 with TRBJ2-2; no definite D call. Germline assignment: CDR1 KGHSH and CDR2 LQKENI. This CDR3 has 12 amino acids. Trimming took 6 bases from V and 7 from J, leaving 9 bases between them. The CDR3 DNA is TGTGCCAGCTCTAATTCTGGCGGGGAGCTGTTTTTT. It yields the protein CASSNSGGELFF.

The gene calls are TRBV5-1 and TRBJ1-6; D is undetermined. The CDR3 runs to 15 residues. The V end was cut by 0 bases, the J end by 6 bases, with 10 bases between. Germline assignment: CDR1 SGHRS and CDR2 YFSETQ. CDR3 loop: CASSLDRAGNSPLHF. The CDR3 bases are TGCGCCAGCAGCTTGGACCGGGCGGGTAATTCACCCCTCCACTTT.

The J gene is TRBJ2-7, the V gene TRBV6-6, with 7 nucleotides matching TRBD1. The CDR3 has 14 amino acids. Germline CDR1 is MNHNY and CDR2 is SVGAGI (reference sequence). The J segment lost 3 bases and the V segment lost 2 bases, leaving 4 bases of the junction unmatched. The CDR3 loop reads CASSYTRDSYEQYF. CDR3 coding DNA: TGTGCCAGCAGTTACACAAGGGACAGCTACGAGCAGTACTTC.

As to this clone: Other DNA sequences of this sample code for an identical CDR3. This chain connects TRBV4-1 to TRBJ2-3; 11 positions match TRBD1. The germline CDR1 and CDR2 sequences are MGHRA and YSYEKL. The CDR3 is 15 amino acids. J gave up 3 bases and V 5 bases, and 4 bases lay outside the gene matches. This CDR3 reads CASSAGQGGTDTQYF. For the CDR3, the DNA is TGCGCCAGCAGCGCGGGACAGGGGGGAACAGATACGCAGTATTTT.

The genes are TRBV13 and TRBJ2-7; maybe TRBD2 (6 bases). Germline V gene data show CDR1 as PRHDT and CDR2 as FYEKMQ (reference sequence). V lost 5 bases and J lost 0, with 14 bases in between. The CDR3 has 15 amino acids. The CDR3 loop reads CASSAGFRSSYEQYF. The CDR3 DNA reads TGTGCCAGCAGCGCGGGATTCCGGAGCTCCTACGAGCAGTACTTC. Variable domain in full (rest from reference TRBV13 and TRBJ2-7): AAGVIQSPRHLIKEKRETATLKCYPIPRHDTVYWYQQGPGQDPQFLISFYEKMQSDKGSIPDRFSAQQFSDYHSELNMSSLELGDSALYFCASSAGFRSSYEQYFGPGTRLTVT.

The chain combines TRBV27 with TRBJ1-5, with a weak D call TRBD1 (6 bases). Germline V gene lookup returns CDR1 MNHEY and CDR2 SMNVEV (reference sequence). Trimming took 4 bases from V and 4 from J, leaving 20 bases between them. This CDR3 has 17 residues. CDR3 protein: CASSYRGGLTINQPQHF. CDR3 in DNA: TGTGCCAGCAGTTACCGGGGGGGCCTTACCATTAATCAGCCCCAGCATTTT.

The V and J genes are TRBV10-3 and TRBJ1-4; the D gene is possibly TRBD1 (6 bases). Trimming cost V 2 bases and J 3 bases, with 10 bases left between them. This CDR3 has 15 amino acids. Germline loops: CDR1 ENHRY, CDR2 SYGVKD. CDR3: CAISETDRSNEKLFF. The DNA of the CDR3 is TGTGCCATCAGTGAGACCGACAGGTCTAATGAAAAACTGTTTTTT.

In DNA, the CDR3 is TGTGCCAGCAGCTTAGTAACAGTCCTCAGCACAGATACGCAGTATTTT. Amino acid sequence: CASSLVTVLSTDTQYF. The chain carries TRBV7-2 and TRBJ2-3; D is uncertain. This CDR3 has 16 amino acids. CDR1 is SGHTA and CDR2 is FQGNSA in the germline V gene. V lost 1 base and J lost 0, with 11 bases in between.

As concerns this clone: Different DNA sequences within this sample yield the same CDR3. J is TRBJ2-7 and V is TRBV30; no definite D call. Germline values: CDR1 GTSNPN, CDR2 SVGIG (reference sequence). The V end lost 1 base, the J end lost 4 bases, and 5 bases lay between the germline ends. The CDR3 is made up of 11 amino acids. As DNA, the CDR3 is TGTGCCTGGAGTGGGGGATACGAGCAGTACTTC. This gives the protein CAWSGGYEQYF.

The chain employs TRBV15 and TRBJ1-1; weak D call: TRBD1 (6 bases). The CDR3 sequence is 14 residues long. Germline V gene lookup returns CDR1 LNHNV and CDR2 YYDKDF (reference sequence). Trimming pared 1 base from V and 8 bases from J, leaving 14 bases between. CDR3 region: CATSRVTRQDEAFF. The CDR3 DNA is TGTGCCACCAGCAGAGTAACCCGACAGGACGAAGCTTTCTTT.

This clone occurred a few times. The chain is built from TRBV18 and TRBJ1-6; D gene unclear. The V and J ends lost 2 bases and 10 bases respectively, with 12 bases between them. Germline assignment: CDR1 KGHSH and CDR2 LQKENI. The CDR3 length is 14 residues. The CDR3 nucleotides are TGTGCCAGCTCACCAACGAGGGAGGTCTCACCCCTCCACTTT. This translates into CASSPTREVSPLHF.

The V call is TRBV7-9, the J call TRBJ1-3; tentative D call: TRBD1 (5 bases). The germline V gene has CDR1 SEHNR and CDR2 FQNEAQ (reference sequence). This CDR3 region has 16 residues. The V and J ends lost 1 base and 4 bases respectively, with 14 bases between them. CDR3 in DNA: TGTGCCAGCAGCTTAGTTACAGGACCACCCGGAAACACCATATATTTT. This codes for CASSLVTGPPGNTIYF.

The chain recombines TRBV18 with TRBJ1-2; D might be TRBD1 (5 bases). The CDR3 consists of 13 residues. Germline V gene lookup returns CDR1 KGHSH and CDR2 LQKENI. Trimming stripped 3 bases from V and 4 bases from J, with 9 bases between. The CDR3 here is CASSPARAYGYTF. CDR3 DNA sequence: TGTGCCAGCTCACCGGCCAGGGCCTATGGCTACACCTTC.